This TCR beta chain came from a study of Ad26.COV2.S vaccination and SARS-CoV-2 variants. TCRdb's copy holds only in-frame clones and misses some; the assay was immunoSEQ multiplex PCR. The sample gives about 350,000 clones, about 85% of which show up once; 3.3% is in the top ten. With respect to this clone: Germline is not matched at one junction end, which may reflect a read error.

There are 9 residues in the CDR3. Per the germline V gene, CDR1 is LNHDA and CDR2 is SQIVND (reference sequence). Documented treatment: 15 to 20 received Ad26.COV2.S at low or high dose, single or two shots; roughly 5 received placebo; per-sample allocation not given. Samples came from day 63 after the first vaccine or placebo injection. An 18-55-year-old adult in Boston served as donor. The sequence came from a person between 18 and 65 years old who received the Ad26.COV2.S COVID-19 vaccine or a placebo. The material sequenced was peripheral blood, taken in a trial of Ad26.COV2.S vaccine versus placebo. The V and J genes are TRBV19 and TRBJ1-3; D remains unclear. The CDR3 sequence is CRGGNTIYF. The CDR3 DNA is TGCCGGGGAGGAAACACCATATATTTT.